A selection of T cell receptor beta chains follows, all from one sample in a study of blood T cell repertoires in COVID-19. The assay was immunoSEQ multiplex PCR, and TCRdb's table has in-frame clones only and misses some. The sample lists fewer than 350,000 clones, more than 70% occurring once. The sample consisted of peripheral blood. The receptors shown here come from a woman aged 45 to 65 who had recovered from COVID-19. Each CDR3 is given with its conserved first and last residue. The order of the fields is D gene, V gene, J gene, clone size, CDR3 protein, CDR3 DNA. D genes are given only for firm matches. Only some rows state a clone size, as once, few, many or a class for expanded clones.

.	TRBV27	TRBJ2-3	.	CASNPLRGHYYSTDTQYF	TGTGCCAGCAACCCCTTGAGGGGACACTACTATAGCACAGATACGCAGTATTTT
TRBD1	TRBV7-2	TRBJ1-2	once	CASSLRDRGFSNYGYTF	TGTGCCAGCAGCTTAAGGGACAGGGGATTTTCCAACTATGGCTACACCTTC
TRBD1	TRBV4-1	TRBJ1-1	once	CASRHGTGGQNTEAFF	TGCGCCAGCAGACACGGGACAGGGGGTCAGAACACTGAAGCTTTCTTT
TRBD1	TRBV7-8	TRBJ2-5	few	CASSPRQGPSQTQYF	TGTGCCAGCAGCCCCAGACAGGGTCCTTCGCAGACCCAGTACTTC
TRBD2	TRBV7-9	TRBJ2-1	.	CASSPPTSGGNSYNEQFF	TGTGCCAGCAGCCCTCCGACTAGCGGGGGCAACTCCTACAATGAGCAGTTCTTC
.	TRBV30	TRBJ1-2	once	CAWKTAGVRYGYTF	TGTGCCTGGAAAACGGCAGGGGTGAGGTATGGCTACACCTTC
TRBD1	TRBV28	TRBJ1-5	.	CASSSRDRVDQPQHF	TGTGCCAGCAGTTCTCGGGACAGGGTTGACCAGCCCCAGCATTTT
TRBD1	TRBV6-5	TRBJ1-1	.	CASSSRTGTEAFF	TGTGCCAGCAGTTCCCGGACAGGGACTGAAGCTTTCTTT
.	TRBV10-3	TRBJ2-1	.	CAISEKGSRGSSYNEQFF	TGTGCCATCAGTGAAAAGGGTTCAAGGGGTAGTTCCTACAATGAGCAGTTCTTC
.	TRBV27	TRBJ1-6	.	CASSSLSSYNSPLHF	TGTGCCAGCAGTTCACTGAGCTCCTATAATTCACCCCTCCACTTT
.	TRBV19	TRBJ1-5	.	CASSIDPLDTYNQPQHF	TGTGCCAGTAGTATAGATCCCCTTGACACCTACAATCAGCCCCAGCATTTT
TRBD2	TRBV10-1	TRBJ2-3	.	CASRTGTSARGGSDTQYF	TGCGCCAGCCGAACCGGGACTAGCGCCCGAGGGGGGTCGGATACGCAGTATTTT
TRBD2	TRBV28	TRBJ2-7	.	CASSFAGGPREQYF	TGTGCCAGCAGTTTCGCGGGAGGGCCTCGGGAGCAGTACTTC
.	TRBV7-9	TRBJ2-1	few	CASSLYGDEQFF	TGTGCCAGCAGCTTATACGGGGATGAGCAGTTCTTC
.	TRBV2	TRBJ1-6	once	CASSEVRELHSPLHF	TGTGCCAGCAGTGAAGTGCGGGAACTCCATTCACCCCTCCACTTT
TRBD1	TRBV29-1	TRBJ1-4	.	CSATGTGNEKLFF	TGCAGCGCAACTGGGACAGGGAATGAAAAACTGTTTTTT
.	TRBV21-1	TRBJ2-1	.	CASSKREGVINGNEQFF	TGTGCCAGCAGCAAAAGGGAGGGAGTAATCAATGGCAATGAGCAGTTCTTC
.	TRBV7-8	TRBJ2-1	.	CASSRSRLNPNEQFF	TGTGCCAGCAGCCGTTCTAGGTTGAATCCTAATGAGCAGTTCTTC
.	TRBV10-3	TRBJ2-3	.	CAIRPGGGGDTQYF	TGTGCCATCAGACCGGGGGGAGGGGGTGATACGCAGTATTTT
.	TRBV19	TRBJ2-7	.	CASRKGQTHYEQYF	TGTGCCAGTCGAAAAGGACAAACCCACTACGAGCAGTACTTC
.	TRBV14	TRBJ1-3	.	CASSQRRISGNTIYF	TGTGCCAGCAGCCAACGGCGGATCTCTGGAAACACCATATATTTT
TRBD2	TRBV7-2	TRBJ2-2	.	CASSLVGLGAGELFF	TGTGCCAGCAGCTTGGTAGGACTAGGGGCCGGGGAGCTGTTTTTT
TRBD1	TRBV7-2	TRBJ2-7	.	CASSLVVAGDSDF	TGTGCCAGCAGCTTAGTCGTCGCAGGGGACAGCGACTTC
TRBD1	TRBV6-5	TRBJ1-1	once	CASSTQGAGEAFF	TGTGCCAGCAGCACCCAGGGGGCCGGTGAAGCTTTCTTT
.	TRBV10-3	TRBJ2-1	.	CAIYGGGSYNEQFF	TGTGCCATCTATGGGGGAGGCTCCTACAATGAGCAGTTCTTC